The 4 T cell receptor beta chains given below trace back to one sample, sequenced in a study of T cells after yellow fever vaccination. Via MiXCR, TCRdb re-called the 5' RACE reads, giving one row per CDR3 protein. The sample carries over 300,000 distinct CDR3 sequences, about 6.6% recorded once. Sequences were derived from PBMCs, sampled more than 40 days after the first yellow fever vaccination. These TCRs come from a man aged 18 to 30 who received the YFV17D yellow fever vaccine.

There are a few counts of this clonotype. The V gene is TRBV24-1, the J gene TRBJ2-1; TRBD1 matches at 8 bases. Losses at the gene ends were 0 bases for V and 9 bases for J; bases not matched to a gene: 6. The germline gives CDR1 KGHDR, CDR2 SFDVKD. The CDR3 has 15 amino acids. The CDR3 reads CATSDLGGQDVEQFF. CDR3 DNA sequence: TGTGCCACCAGTGATTTGGGGGGACAGGACGTTGAGCAGTTCTTC.

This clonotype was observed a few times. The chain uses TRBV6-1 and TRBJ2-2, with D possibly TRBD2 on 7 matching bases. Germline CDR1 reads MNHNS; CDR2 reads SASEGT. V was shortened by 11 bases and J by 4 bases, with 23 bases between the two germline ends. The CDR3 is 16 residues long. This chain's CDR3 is CAPTEGGPPFTGELFF. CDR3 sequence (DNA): TGTGCCCCCACAGAGGGGGGGCCTCCGTTCACCGGGGAGCTGTTTTTT.

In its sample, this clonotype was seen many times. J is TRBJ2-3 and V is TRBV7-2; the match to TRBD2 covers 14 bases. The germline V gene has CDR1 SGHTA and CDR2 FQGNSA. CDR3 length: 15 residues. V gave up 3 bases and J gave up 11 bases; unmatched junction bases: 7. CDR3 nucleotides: TGTGCCAGCAGCTTGGCGGGGACTAGCGGGGGTGGGCAGTATTTT. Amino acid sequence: CASSLAGTSGGGQYF. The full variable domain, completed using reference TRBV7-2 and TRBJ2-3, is GAGVSQSPSNKVTEKGKDVELRCDPISGHTALYWYRQSLGQGLEFLIYFQGNSAPDKSGLPSDRFSAERTGGSVSTLTIQRTQQEDSAVYLCASSLAGTSGGGQYFGPGTRLTVL.

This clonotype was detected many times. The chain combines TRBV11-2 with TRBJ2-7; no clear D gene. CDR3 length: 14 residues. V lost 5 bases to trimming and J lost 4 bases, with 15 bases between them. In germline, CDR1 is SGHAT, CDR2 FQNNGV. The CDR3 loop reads CASSPFPDGYEQYV. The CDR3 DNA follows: TGTGCCAGCAGCCCCTTCCCGGACGGTTACGAGCAGTACGTC.